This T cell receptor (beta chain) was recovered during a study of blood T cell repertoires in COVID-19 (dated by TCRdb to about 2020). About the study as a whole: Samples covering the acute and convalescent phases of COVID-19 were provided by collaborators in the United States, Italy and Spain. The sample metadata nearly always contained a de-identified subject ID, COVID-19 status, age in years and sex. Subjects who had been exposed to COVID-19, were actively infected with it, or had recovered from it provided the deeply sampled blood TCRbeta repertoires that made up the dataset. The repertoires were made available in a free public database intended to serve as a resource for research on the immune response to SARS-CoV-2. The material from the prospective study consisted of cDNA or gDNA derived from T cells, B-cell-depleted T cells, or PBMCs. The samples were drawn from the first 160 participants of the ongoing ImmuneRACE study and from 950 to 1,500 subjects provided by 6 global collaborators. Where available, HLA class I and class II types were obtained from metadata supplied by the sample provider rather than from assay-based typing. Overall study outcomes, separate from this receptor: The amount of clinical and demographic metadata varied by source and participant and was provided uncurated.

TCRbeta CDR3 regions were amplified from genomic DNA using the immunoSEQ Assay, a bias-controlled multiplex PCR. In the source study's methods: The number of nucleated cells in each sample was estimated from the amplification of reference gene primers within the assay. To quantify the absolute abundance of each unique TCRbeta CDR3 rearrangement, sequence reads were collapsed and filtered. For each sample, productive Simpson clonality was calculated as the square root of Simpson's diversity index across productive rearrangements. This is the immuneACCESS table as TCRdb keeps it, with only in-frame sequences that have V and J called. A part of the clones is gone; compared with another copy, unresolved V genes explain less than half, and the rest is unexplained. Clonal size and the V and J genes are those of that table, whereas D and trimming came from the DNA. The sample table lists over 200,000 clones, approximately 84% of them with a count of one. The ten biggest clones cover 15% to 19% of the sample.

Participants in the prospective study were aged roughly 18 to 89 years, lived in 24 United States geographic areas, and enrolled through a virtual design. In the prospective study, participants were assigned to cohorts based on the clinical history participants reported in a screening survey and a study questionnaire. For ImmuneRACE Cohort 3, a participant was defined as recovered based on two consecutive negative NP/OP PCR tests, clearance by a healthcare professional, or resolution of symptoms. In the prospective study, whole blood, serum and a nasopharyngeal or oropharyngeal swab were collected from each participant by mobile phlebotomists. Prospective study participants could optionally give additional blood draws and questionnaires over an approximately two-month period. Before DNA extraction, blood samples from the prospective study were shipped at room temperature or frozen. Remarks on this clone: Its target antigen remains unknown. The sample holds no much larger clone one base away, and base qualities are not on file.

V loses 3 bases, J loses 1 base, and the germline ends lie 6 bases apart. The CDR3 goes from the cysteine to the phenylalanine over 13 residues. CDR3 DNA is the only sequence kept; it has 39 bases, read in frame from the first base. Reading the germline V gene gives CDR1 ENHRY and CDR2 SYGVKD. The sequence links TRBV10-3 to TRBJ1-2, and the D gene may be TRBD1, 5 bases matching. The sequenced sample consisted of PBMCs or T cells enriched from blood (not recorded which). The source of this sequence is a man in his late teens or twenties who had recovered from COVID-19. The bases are TGTGCCATCAGTGACGACAGTAACTATGGCTACACCTTC. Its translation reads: CAISDDSNYGYTF.